This TCR beta chain was retrieved from a study of radiation and T cells in renal cell carcinoma. Noted time point: blood 2 weeks post-SBRT. Treatment meaning: 15 Gy SBRT to primary tumor, nephrectomy 4 weeks later. The repertoire was sequenced with immunoSEQ multiplex PCR; TCRdb's copy has only in-frame clones and lacks some. The sample holds roughly 28,000 clones; over 70% are singletons and the top ten take 31%. CDR1 is LGHNT and CDR2 is FRNRAP in the germline V gene. With V trimmed by 0 bases and J by 7 bases, 10 bases remained unmatched. The CDR3 runs 17 residues. The specimen comprised blood, sampled from a patient whose treatment included radiotherapy and nephrectomy. This chain links TRBV12-5 with TRBJ2-1; 9 bases fit TRBD2. This receptor was obtained from a man aged 55 to 70 with renal cell carcinoma. The CDR3 protein is CASGLVVLAGPRNEQFF. The CDR3 coding sequence is TGTGCTAGTGGTTTGGTAGTACTAGCGGGTCCTCGGAATGAGCAGTTCTTC.